These T cell receptor beta chains were read from a single sample in a study of blood T cell repertoires in COVID-19. Here immunoSEQ multiplex PCR was the method, and the copy in TCRdb shows in-frame clones only, minus some. This sample has 400,000 to 550,000 clones, with nearly 90% found just once. The specimen was PBMCs or T cells enriched from blood (not recorded which). These TCRs come from a woman under 30 with acute COVID-19. CDR3s include the opening cysteine and the closing phenylalanine or tryptophan. D genes are given only for firm matches. Clone size is not always given. Where it is, it says once, few, many or a class for expanded clones.

j_call d_call clone_size v_call cdr3_nt cdr3_aa
TRBJ1-5 NA NA TRBV19 TGTGCCAGTAGTATAGATAGTGGGCAGGTACCTCATCAGCCCCAGCATTTT CASSIDSGQVPHQPQHF
TRBJ2-7 NA NA TRBV19 TGTGCCAGTAGTATCGGTAGCGAGCAGTACTTC CASSIGSEQYF
TRBJ1-6 NA NA TRBV18 TGTGCCAGCTCACCTGAACAGGGACGGAATTCACCCCTCCACTTT CASSPEQGRNSPLHF
TRBJ1-2 TRBD1 NA TRBV27 TGTGCCAGCAGTCCATCCCGGGACAGAGGACACTATGGCTACACCTTC CASSPSRDRGHYGYTF
TRBJ2-2 TRBD1 NA TRBV11-2 TGTGCCAGCAGCCTCAACCCGGACAGGGTTAGCGGGGAGCTGTTTTTT CASSLNPDRVSGELFF
TRBJ2-5 NA NA TRBV6-5 TGTGCCAGCAGCCTTTATCGACAGATGGAGACCCAGTACTTC CASSLYRQMETQYF
TRBJ2-3 TRBD2 NA TRBV28 TGTGCCAGCAGCCATGAACTAGCGTTAAGACCAGATACGCAGTATTTT CASSHELALRPDTQYF
TRBJ1-1 TRBD1 few TRBV5-6 TGTGCCAGCAGCTTGGAGGGGTGGGACAGAAACACTGAAGCTTTCTTT CASSLEGWDRNTEAFF
TRBJ2-3 TRBD2 NA TRBV10-1 TGCGCCAGCAGTGAAGCGGGGGGGCCAACAGATACGCAGTATTTT CASSEAGGPTDTQYF
TRBJ1-1 NA NA TRBV27 TGTGCCTCCAGAGGGGGCACTGAAGCTTTCTTT CASRGGTEAFF
TRBJ2-7 NA NA TRBV4-1 TGCGCCAGCAGCCAAGTGGGGGGAATTCGGGAGGAGCAGTACTTC CASSQVGGIREEQYF
TRBJ2-1 TRBD2 NA TRBV4-1 TGCGCCAGCAGCCGCCAGGGACTAGCGGGGGCCCCCCACAATGAGCAGTTCTTC CASSRQGLAGAPHNEQFF
TRBJ1-5 TRBD1 NA TRBV28 TGTGCCAGCAGACAGCCCACAGGGGGTGGGCAGCCCCAGCATTTT CASRQPTGGGQPQHF
TRBJ2-3 NA NA TRBV28 TGTGCCAGCAGTACCGACAGGTGGGATACGCAGTATTTT CASSTDRWDTQYF
TRBJ2-7 TRBD2 NA TRBV9 TGTGCCAGCAGCGTAGAGACTAGCGGGACCTACGAGCAGTACTTC CASSVETSGTYEQYF
TRBJ1-2 NA NA TRBV9 TGTGCCAGCAGCGTTCACACCTCTAACTATGGCTACACCTTC CASSVHTSNYGYTF
TRBJ1-4 NA NA TRBV27 TGTGCCAGCAGTTTAGGGAGGGCTAATGAAAAACTGTTTTTT CASSLGRANEKLFF
TRBJ2-5 TRBD2 NA TRBV20-1 TGCAGTGCTAGTTCTAGCGGGGGCGGGTACCAAGAGACCCAGTACTTC CSASSSGGGYQETQYF
TRBJ2-3 NA NA TRBV29-1 TGCAGCGTCCCCTGGGGAGGCACAGGCACAGATACGCAGTATTTT CSVPWGGTGTDTQYF
TRBJ1-1 NA NA TRBV7-2 TGTGCCAGCAGCCTAAGGCGGCCTGGGAACACTGAAGCTTTCTTT CASSLRRPGNTEAFF
TRBJ2-7 NA NA TRBV6-6 TGTGCCAGCTGCAACAGCGGAACCTACGAGCAGTACTTC CASCNSGTYEQYF
TRBJ2-3 TRBD2 NA TRBV7-2 TGTGCCAGCAGCTCAGGGACTAGCGGGACAGATACGCAGTATTTT CASSSGTSGTDTQYF
TRBJ1-5 NA NA TRBV10-3 TGTGCCATCAGTGTGTATTGGGAGGCCAATCAGCCCCAGCATTTT CAISVYWEANQPQHF
TRBJ2-1 NA NA TRBV2 TGTGCCAGCAGTGATGGCAGGTACAATGAGCAGTTCTTC CASSDGRYNEQFF
TRBJ1-5 NA NA TRBV19 TGTGCCAGTAGTAGTCTGGGGGGGTTCCTTCAGCCCCAGCATTTT CASSSLGGFLQPQHF
TRBJ1-2 TRBD1 NA TRBV5-4 TGTGCCAGCAGGGAAGCCGGGACAGGGGAAATAAACTACACCTTC CASREAGTGEINYTF
TRBJ2-7 NA NA TRBV5-1 TGCGCCAGCAGCTTGGCGGATGGGCACCCCTACGAGCAGTACTTC CASSLADGHPYEQYF
TRBJ2-3 TRBD2 NA TRBV13 TGTGCCAGCAGCTACCGGACTAGCGGGGTTGCTAGCACAGATACGCAGTATTTT CASSYRTSGVASTDTQYF
TRBJ1-1 NA NA TRBV19 TGTGCCAGTAGTCCCCCCCGGGGGAAGAACACTGAAGCTTTCTTT CASSPPRGKNTEAFF
TRBJ2-3 NA once TRBV15 TGTGCCACCACCCCGGTGCGCTCAACGGATACGCAGTATTTT CATTPVRSTDTQYF
TRBJ1-4 NA few TRBV18 TGTGCCAGCTCACCCAGACAAAATAATGAAAAACTGTTTTTT CASSPRQNNEKLFF
TRBJ1-2 NA NA TRBV4-1 TGCGCCAGCAGCCAAGAGGTCCAGATTAACTATGGCTACACCTTC CASSQEVQINYGYTF
TRBJ1-1 NA NA TRBV29-1 TGCAGCGTTGTTTCGGGTTCCACTGAAGCTTTCTTT CSVVSGSTEAFF
TRBJ1-2 NA once TRBV5-6 TGTGCCAGCCGACCAGGGCCTGACCTCTATGGCTACACCTTC CASRPGPDLYGYTF
TRBJ2-1 NA few TRBV10-3 TGTGCCATCAAGGAGGTGTTCACCTCACATGAGCAGTTCTTC CAIKEVFTSHEQFF
TRBJ2-1 NA NA TRBV28 TGTGCCAGCAGATCCTTTGAGGTTGTAAATGAGAAGCAGTTCTTC CASRSFEVVNEKQFF
TRBJ1-1 TRBD1 NA TRBV19 TGTGCCAGTAGTATGGCGGCAGGGGGCGGCACTGAAGCTTTCTTT CASSMAAGGGTEAFF
TRBJ2-7 NA NA TRBV7-2 TGTGCCAGCACCGCGGTAGGGGGTTGGAGAGAGCAGTACTTC CASTAVGGWREQYF
TRBJ2-5 TRBD2 NA TRBV3-1/TRBV3-2 TGTGCCAGCAGCCCTAGCGGGGGACAAGAGACCCAGTACTTC CASSPSGGQETQYF
TRBJ1-5 NA NA TRBV6-2/TRBV6-3 TGTGCCAGCAGTTACTATCTCAATCAGCCCCAGCATTTT CASSYYLNQPQHF
TRBJ2-2 TRBD2 NA TRBV7-9 TGTGCCAGCAGCGGGACTAGCGGGGCCCGGCTGGAGCTGTTTTTT CASSGTSGARLELFF
TRBJ1-6 NA NA TRBV7-6 TGTGCCAGCAGCCCAATACAGGTTTCCTATTCACCCCTCCACTTT CASSPIQVSYSPLHF
TRBJ1-4 TRBD1 NA TRBV3-1/TRBV3-2 TGTGCCAGCAGCCAAGAAACAGACAGGGCTCGTGAAAAACTGTTTTTT CASSQETDRAREKLFF
TRBJ2-1 TRBD2 NA TRBV5-4 TGTGCCAGCAGCTTGGGGCTAGCGGGCAATGAGCAGTTCTTC CASSLGLAGNEQFF
TRBJ1-4 NA once TRBV9 TGTGCCAGCAGCGAAGTGGGGAGGGAGGATGAAAAACTGTTTTTT CASSEVGREDEKLFF
TRBJ2-1 NA NA TRBV9 TGTGCCAGCAGCGTAGATCGAGTCGGTGAGCAGTTCTTC CASSVDRVGEQFF
TRBJ2-5 NA NA TRBV9 TGTGCCAGCAGCCGGACAGAAAGACAAGAGACCCAGTACTTC CASSRTERQETQYF